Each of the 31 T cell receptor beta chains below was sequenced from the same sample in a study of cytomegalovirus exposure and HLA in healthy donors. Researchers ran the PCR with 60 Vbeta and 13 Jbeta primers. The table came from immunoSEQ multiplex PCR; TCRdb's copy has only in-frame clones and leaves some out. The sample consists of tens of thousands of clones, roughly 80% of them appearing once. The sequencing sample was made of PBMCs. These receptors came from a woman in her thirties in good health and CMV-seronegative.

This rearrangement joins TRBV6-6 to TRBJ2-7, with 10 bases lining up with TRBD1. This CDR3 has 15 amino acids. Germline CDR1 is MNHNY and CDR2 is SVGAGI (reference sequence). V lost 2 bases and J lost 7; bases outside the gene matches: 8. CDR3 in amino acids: CASSYEETGGREQYF. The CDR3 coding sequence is TGTGCCAGCAGTTACGAAGAGACAGGGGGCAGGGAGCAGTACTTC.

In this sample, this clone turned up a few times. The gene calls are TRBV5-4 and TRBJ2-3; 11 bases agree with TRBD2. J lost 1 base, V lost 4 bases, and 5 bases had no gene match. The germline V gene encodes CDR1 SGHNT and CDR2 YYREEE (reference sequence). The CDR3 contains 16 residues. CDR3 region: CASSGETSGGTDTQYF. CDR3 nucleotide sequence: TGTGCCAGCAGCGGAGAGACTAGCGGGGGCACAGATACGCAGTATTTT.

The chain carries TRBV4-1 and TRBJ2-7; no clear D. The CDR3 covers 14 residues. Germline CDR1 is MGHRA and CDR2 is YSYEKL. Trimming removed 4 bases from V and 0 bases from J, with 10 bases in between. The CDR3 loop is CASSPTTGSYEQYF. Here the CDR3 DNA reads TGCGCCAGCAGCCCTACGACTGGCTCCTACGAGCAGTACTTC.

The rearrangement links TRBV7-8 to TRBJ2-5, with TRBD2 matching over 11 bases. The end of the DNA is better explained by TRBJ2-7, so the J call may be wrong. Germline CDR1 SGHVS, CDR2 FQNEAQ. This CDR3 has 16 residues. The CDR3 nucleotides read TGTGCCAGCAGCTTGGGGACTAGCGGCCTCTCCTACGAGCAGTACTTC. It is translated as CASSLGTSGLSYEQYF.

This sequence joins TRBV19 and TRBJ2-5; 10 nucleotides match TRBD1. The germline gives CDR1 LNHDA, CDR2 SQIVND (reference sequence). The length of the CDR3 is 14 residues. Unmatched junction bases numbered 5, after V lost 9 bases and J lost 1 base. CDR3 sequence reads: CASTGQGFQETQYF. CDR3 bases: TGTGCCAGCACGGGACAGGGGTTCCAAGAGACCCAGTACTTC. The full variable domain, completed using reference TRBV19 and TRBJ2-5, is DGGITQSPKYLFRKEGQNVTLSCEQNLNHDAMYWYRQDPGQGLRLIYYSQIVNDFQKGDIAEGYSVSREKKESFPLTVTSAQKNPTAFYLCASTGQGFQETQYFGPGTRLLVL.

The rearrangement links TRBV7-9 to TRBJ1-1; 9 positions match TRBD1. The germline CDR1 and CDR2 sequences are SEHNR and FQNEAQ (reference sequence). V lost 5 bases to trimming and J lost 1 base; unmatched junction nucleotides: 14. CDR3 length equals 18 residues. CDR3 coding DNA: TGTGCCAGCAGCCCGACGCCCCGTACAGGGGGCAGGAACACTGAAGCTTTCTTT. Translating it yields CASSPTPRTGGRNTEAFF.

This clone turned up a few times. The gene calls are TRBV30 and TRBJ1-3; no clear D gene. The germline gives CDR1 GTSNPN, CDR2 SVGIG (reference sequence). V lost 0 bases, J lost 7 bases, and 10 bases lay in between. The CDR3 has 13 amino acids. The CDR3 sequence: CAWSVRRLNTIYF. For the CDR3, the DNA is TGTGCCTGGAGTGTACGCCGGTTGAACACCATATATTTT. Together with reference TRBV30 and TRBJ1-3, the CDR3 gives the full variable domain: SQTIHQWPATLVQPVGSPLSLECTVEGTSNPNLYWYRQAAGRGLQLLFYSVGIGQISSEVPQNLSASRPQDRQFILSSKKLLLSDSGFYLCAWSVRRLNTIYFGEGSWLTVV.

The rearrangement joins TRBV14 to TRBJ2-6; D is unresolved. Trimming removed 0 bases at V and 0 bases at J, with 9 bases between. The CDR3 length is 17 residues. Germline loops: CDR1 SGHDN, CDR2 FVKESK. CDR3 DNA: TGTGCCAGCAGCCAAGATCATGGCCACTCTGGGGCCAACGTCCTGACTTTC. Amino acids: CASSQDHGHSGANVLTF.

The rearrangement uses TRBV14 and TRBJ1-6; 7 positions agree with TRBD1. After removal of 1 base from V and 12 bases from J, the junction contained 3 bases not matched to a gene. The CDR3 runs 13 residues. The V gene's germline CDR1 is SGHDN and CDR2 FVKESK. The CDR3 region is CASSQVNRGPLHF. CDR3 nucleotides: TGTGCCAGCAGCCAAGTGAACAGGGGACCCCTCCACTTT. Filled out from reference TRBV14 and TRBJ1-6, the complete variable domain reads EAGVTQFPSHSVIEKGQTVTLRCDPISGHDNLYWYRRVMGKEIKFLLHFVKESKQDESGMPNNRFLAERTGGTYSTLKVQPAELEDSGVYFCASSQVNRGPLHFGNGTRLTVT.

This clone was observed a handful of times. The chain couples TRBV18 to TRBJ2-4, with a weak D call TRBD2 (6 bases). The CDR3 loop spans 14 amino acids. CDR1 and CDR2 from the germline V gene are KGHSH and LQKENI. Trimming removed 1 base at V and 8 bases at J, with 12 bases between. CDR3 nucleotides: TGTGCCAGCTCACCACGGGTTAGGGAGGACATTCAGTACTTC. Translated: CASSPRVREDIQYF. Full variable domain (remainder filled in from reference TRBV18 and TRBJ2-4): NAGVMQNPRHLVRRRGQEARLRCSPMKGHSHVYWYRQLPEEGLKFMVYLQKENIIDESGMPKERFSAEFPKEGPSILRIQQVVRGDSAAYFCASSPRVREDIQYFGAGTRLSVL.

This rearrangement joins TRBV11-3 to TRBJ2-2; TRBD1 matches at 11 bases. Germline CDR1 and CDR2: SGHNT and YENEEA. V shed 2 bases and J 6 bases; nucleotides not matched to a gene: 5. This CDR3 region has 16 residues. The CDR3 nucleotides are TGTGCCAGCAGCTTAAGGCGGACAGGGGGCGCCGGGGAGCTGTTTTTT. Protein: CASSLRRTGGAGELFF.

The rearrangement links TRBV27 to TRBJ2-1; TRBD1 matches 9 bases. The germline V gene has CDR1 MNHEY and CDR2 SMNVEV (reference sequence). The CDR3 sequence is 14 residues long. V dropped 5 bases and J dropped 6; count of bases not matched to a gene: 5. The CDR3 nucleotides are TGTGCCAGCAGTCCTCGACAGGGGGTCAATGAGCAGTTCTTC. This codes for CASSPRQGVNEQFF.

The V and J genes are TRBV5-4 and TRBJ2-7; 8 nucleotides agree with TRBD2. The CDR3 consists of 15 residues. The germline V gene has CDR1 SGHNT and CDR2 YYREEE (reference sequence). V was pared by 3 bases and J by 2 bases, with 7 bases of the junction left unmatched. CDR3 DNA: TGTGCCAGCAGCTCCTCCGGGACTAGGACCTACGAGCAGTACTTC. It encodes CASSSSGTRTYEQYF.

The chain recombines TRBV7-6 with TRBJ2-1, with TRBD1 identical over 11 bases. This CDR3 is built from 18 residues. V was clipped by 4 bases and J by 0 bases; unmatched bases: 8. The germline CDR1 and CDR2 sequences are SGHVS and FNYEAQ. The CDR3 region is CASSSSPGTGGSYNEQFF. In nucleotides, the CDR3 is TGTGCCAGCAGCTCAAGTCCCGGGACAGGGGGCTCCTACAATGAGCAGTTCTTC.

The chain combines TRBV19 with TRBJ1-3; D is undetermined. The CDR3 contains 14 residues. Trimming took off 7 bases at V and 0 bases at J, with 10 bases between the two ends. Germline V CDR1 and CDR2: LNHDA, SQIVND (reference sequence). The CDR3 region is CASIASFSGNTIYF. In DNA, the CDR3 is TGTGCCAGTATAGCTAGCTTCTCTGGAAACACCATATATTTT.

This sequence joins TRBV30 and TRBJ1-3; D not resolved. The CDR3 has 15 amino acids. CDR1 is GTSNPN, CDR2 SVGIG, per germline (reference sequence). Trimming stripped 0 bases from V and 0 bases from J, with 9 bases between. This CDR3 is CAWSVQFSSGNTIYF. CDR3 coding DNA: TGTGCCTGGAGTGTGCAGTTCAGCTCTGGAAACACCATATATTTT.

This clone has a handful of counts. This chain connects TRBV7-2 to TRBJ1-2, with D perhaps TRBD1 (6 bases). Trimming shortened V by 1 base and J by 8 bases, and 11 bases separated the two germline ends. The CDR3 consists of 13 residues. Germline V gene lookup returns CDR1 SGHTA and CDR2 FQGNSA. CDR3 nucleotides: TGTGCCAGCAGCTTAGTCAGGGGCGACGGCTACACCTTC. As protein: CASSLVRGDGYTF.

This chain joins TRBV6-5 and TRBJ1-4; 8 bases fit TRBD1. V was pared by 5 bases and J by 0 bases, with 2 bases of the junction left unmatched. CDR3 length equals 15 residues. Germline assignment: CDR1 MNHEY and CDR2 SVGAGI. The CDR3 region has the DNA TGTGCCAGCAGTACGGACAGGGCAACTAATGAAAAACTGTTTTTT. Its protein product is CASSTDRATNEKLFF.

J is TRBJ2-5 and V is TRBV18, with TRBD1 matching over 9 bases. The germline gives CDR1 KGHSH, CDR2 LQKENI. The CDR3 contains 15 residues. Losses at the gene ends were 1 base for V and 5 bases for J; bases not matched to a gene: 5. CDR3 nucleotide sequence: TGTGCCAGCTCACCACAACAGGGGGCTAAGGAGACCCAGTACTTC. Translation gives CASSPQQGAKETQYF.

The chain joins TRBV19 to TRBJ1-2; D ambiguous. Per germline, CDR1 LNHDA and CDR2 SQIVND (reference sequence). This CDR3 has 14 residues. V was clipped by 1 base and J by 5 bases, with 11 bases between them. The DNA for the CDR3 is TGTGCCAGTAGTATAGCCGCGGCAACTTATGGCTACACCTTC. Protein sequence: CASSIAAATYGYTF.

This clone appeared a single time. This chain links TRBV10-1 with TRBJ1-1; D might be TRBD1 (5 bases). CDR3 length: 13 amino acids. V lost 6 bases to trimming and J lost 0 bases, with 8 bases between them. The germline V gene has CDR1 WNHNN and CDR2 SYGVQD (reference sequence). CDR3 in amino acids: CASRDTLNTEAFF. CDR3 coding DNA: TGCGCCAGCAGGGACACCCTGAACACTGAAGCTTTCTTT.

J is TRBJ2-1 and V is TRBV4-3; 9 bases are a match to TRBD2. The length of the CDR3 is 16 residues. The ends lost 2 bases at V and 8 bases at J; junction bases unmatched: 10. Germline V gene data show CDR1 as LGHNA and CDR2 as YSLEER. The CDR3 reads CASSQTSSGGYDEQFF. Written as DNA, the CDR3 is TGCGCCAGCAGCCAAACTTCCAGCGGGGGGTATGATGAGCAGTTCTTC.

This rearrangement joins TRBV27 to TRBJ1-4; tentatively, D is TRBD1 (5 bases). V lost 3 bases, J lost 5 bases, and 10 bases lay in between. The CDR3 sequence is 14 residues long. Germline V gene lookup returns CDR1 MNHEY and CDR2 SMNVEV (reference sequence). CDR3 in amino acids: CASSLGGWNEKLFF. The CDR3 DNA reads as TGTGCCAGCAGTTTGGGGGGATGGAATGAAAAACTGTTTTTT.

The CDR3 protein is CASSRDSQETQYF. CDR3 in DNA: TGCGCCAGCTCCCGGGACAGCCAAGAGACCCAGTACTTC. The V gene is TRBV4-3, the J gene TRBJ2-5; 7 nucleotides match TRBD1. CDR3 length: 13 amino acids. CDR1 is LGHNA, CDR2 YSLEER, per germline. Germline trimming cut 8 bases from V and 1 base from J; bases unmatched to any gene: 4.

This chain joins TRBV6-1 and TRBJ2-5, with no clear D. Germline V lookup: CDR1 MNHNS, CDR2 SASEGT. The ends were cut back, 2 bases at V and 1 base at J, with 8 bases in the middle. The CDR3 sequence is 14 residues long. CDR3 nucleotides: TGTGCCAGCAGTGAATTCTCCCCCCAAGAGACCCAGTACTTC. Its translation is CASSEFSPQETQYF.

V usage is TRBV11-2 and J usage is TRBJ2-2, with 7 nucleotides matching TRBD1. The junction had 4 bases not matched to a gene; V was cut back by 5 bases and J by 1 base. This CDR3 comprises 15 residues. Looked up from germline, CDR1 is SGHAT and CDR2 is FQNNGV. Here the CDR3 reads CASSPRQGNTGELFF. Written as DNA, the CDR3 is TGTGCCAGCAGCCCGAGACAGGGGAACACCGGGGAGCTGTTTTTT.

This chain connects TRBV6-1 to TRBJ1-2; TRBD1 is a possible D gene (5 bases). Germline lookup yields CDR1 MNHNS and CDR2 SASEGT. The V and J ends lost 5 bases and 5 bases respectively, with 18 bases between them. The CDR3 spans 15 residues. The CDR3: CASSPGGSRAYGYTF. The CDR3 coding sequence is TGTGCCAGCAGTCCCGGGGGTTCCCGAGCGTATGGCTACACCTTC.

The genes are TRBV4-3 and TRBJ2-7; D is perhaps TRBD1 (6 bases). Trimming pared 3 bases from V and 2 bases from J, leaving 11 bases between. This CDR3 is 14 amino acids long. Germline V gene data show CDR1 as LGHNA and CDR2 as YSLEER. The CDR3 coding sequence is TGCGCCAGCAGCCACCGGCAGGGGACCTACGAGCAGTACTTC. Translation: CASSHRQGTYEQYF.

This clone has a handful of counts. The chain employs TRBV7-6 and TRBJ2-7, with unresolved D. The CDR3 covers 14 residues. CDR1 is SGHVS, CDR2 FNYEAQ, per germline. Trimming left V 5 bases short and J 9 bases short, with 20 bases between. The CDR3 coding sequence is TGTGCCAGCAGCCCACTCCAGAACGGGTTCCGGCAGTACTTC. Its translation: CASSPLQNGFRQYF.

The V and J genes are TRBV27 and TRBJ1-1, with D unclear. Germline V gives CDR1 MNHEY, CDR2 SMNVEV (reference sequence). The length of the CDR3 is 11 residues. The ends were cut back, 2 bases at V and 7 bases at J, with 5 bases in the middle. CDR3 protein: CASSLRGEAFF. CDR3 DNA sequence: TGTGCCAGCAGTTTAAGAGGTGAAGCTTTCTTT.

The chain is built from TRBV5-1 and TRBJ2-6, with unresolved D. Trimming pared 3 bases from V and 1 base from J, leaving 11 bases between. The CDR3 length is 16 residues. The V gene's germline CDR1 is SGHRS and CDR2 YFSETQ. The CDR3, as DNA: TGCGCCAGCAGCTCCCTACAGACATCTGGGGCCAACGTCCTGACTTTC. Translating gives CASSSLQTSGANVLTF.